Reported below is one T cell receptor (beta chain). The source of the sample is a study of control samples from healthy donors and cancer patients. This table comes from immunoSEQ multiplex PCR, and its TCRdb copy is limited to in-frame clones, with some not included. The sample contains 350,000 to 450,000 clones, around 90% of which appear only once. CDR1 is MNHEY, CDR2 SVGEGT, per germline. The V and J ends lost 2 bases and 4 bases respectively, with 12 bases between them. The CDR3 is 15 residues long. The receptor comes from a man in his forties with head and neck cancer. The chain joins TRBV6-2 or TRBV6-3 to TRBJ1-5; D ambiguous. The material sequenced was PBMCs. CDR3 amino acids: CASSYLGVTNQPQHF. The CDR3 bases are TGTGCCAGCAGTTACCTCGGGGTTACTAATCAGCCCCAGCATTTT.